The 30 T cell receptor beta chains listed next were all sequenced from one sample in a study of long-term antiretroviral therapy in people with HIV. The assay used was immunoSEQ (version v3.0), run at survey level. The table came from immunoSEQ multiplex PCR; TCRdb's copy has only in-frame clones and leaves some out. The sample holds about 19,000 clones, around 79% seen once. The sample was unsorted PBMCs, taken at the start of antiretroviral therapy, before treatment. The origin of the receptors is a man younger than 35 with HIV.

V usage is TRBV6-6 and J usage is TRBJ2-1; the D gene is possibly TRBD1 (6 bases). The germline V gene encodes CDR1 MNHNY and CDR2 SVGAGI (reference sequence). The CDR3 consists of 15 residues. In DNA form, the CDR3 reads TGTGCAGCATCGTTCCCTGGACAGCGTTACAATGAGCAGTTCTTC. It yields the protein CAASFPGQRYNEQFF.

The chain has TRBV18 and TRBJ2-1; D gene unclear. This CDR3 contains 14 residues. CDR1 and CDR2 from the germline V gene are KGHSH and LQKENI. Trimming removed 11 bases from V and 5 bases from J, with 19 bases in between. CDR3 in amino acids: CAATTTAENNEQFF. The CDR3 DNA follows: TGTGCCGCCACCACAACGGCAGAAAACAATGAGCAGTTCTTC.

The chain recombines TRBV5-1 with TRBJ1-4, with TRBD1 identical over 12 bases. The CDR3 loop spans 13 amino acids. In germline, CDR1 is SGHRS, CDR2 YFSETQ. Unmatched junction bases numbered 5, after V lost 0 bases and J lost 17 bases. CDR3 region: CASSLVPGQGAFF. DNA for the CDR3: TGCGCCAGCAGCTTGGTTCCGGGACAGGGGGCTTTTTTT.

V and J are TRBV7-3 and TRBJ2-1, with a weak D call TRBD1 (6 bases). V lost 4 bases and J 8 bases, leaving 9 bases between the germline ends. Germline V lookup: CDR1 SGHTA, CDR2 FQGTGA. The CDR3 consists of 12 residues. DNA of the CDR3: TGTGCCAGCAGCTCACAGGGTTATGAGCAGTTCTTC. Its translation: CASSSQGYEQFF.

This clone showed up just a few times. J is TRBJ2-7 and V is TRBV18; possibly TRBD2 for D (5 bases). The CDR3 is 15 amino acids. Germline values: CDR1 KGHSH, CDR2 LQKENI. V was shortened by 3 bases and J by 6 bases, with 18 bases between the two germline ends. CDR3 bases: TGTGCCAGCTCACCTCCTTACGGAGGAATTGGCGAGCAGTACTTC. It encodes CASSPPYGGIGEQYF.

This clone showed up just a few times. The J gene is TRBJ1-5, the V gene TRBV4-3, with D uncertain. CDR3 length: 14 residues. Germline CDR1 is LGHNA and CDR2 is YSLEER. V lost 3 bases and J 6 bases, leaving 12 bases between the germline ends. CDR3 in DNA: TGCGCCAGCAGCCACGGCCTGGATGGTCAGCCCCAGCATTTT. It translates to CASSHGLDGQPQHF.

The chain couples TRBV27 to TRBJ1-2, with a tentative D call TRBD1 (5 bases). The germline CDR1 and CDR2 sequences are MNHEY and SMNVEV (reference sequence). The V and J ends lost 8 bases and 4 bases respectively, with 11 bases between them. CDR3 size: 12 residues. The CDR3 sequence: CASRAGLYGYTF. The CDR3 region has the DNA TGTGCCAGCCGGGCGGGGCTCTATGGCTACACCTTC.

The V and J genes are TRBV2 and TRBJ2-7; 12 bases match TRBD1. The CDR3 has 15 residues. CDR1 and CDR2 from the germline V gene are SNHLY and FYNNEI. Trimming at V came to 6 bases and at J to 3 bases, leaving 6 bases not matched to a gene. The CDR3 is CASRAGTGGIYEQYF. CDR3 sequence (DNA): TGTGCCAGCAGAGCCGGGACAGGGGGCATCTACGAGCAGTACTTC.

This chain uses TRBV28 with TRBJ2-2, with 7 bases matching TRBD2. Germline lookup yields CDR1 MDHEN and CDR2 SYDVKM. The CDR3 runs to 14 residues. Trimming took 5 bases from V and 7 from J; bases not matched to a gene: 7. CDR3 amino acids: CASSPTSASGELFF. The CDR3 bases are TGTGCCAGCAGTCCCACTAGCGCCAGCGGGGAGCTGTTTTTT. The full variable domain, in which reference TRBV28 and TRBJ2-2 provide the parts outside the CDR3, is DVKVTQSSRYLVKRTGEKVFLECVQDMDHENMFWYRQDPGLGLRLIYFSYDVKMKEKGDIPEGYSVSREKKERFSLILESASTNQTSMYLCASSPTSASGELFFGEGSRLTVL.

The chain uses TRBV18 and TRBJ2-7; D unresolved. Trimming stripped 1 base from V and 6 bases from J, with 13 bases between. The V gene's germline CDR1 is KGHSH and CDR2 LQKENI. The CDR3 spans 14 residues. The CDR3 spells CASSPLPVTGEQYF. DNA for the CDR3: TGTGCCAGCTCACCACTCCCAGTAACGGGCGAGCAGTACTTC. Drawing the rest from reference TRBV18 and TRBJ2-7, the complete variable domain is NAGVMQNPRHLVRRRGQEARLRCSPMKGHSHVYWYRQLPEEGLKFMVYLQKENIIDESGMPKERFSAEFPKEGPSILRIQQVVRGDSAAYFCASSPLPVTGEQYFGPGTRLTVT.

The chain joins TRBV7-8 to TRBJ2-7; D may be TRBD2 (5 bases). Germline CDR1 SGHVS, CDR2 FQNEAQ. The CDR3 consists of 13 residues. The ends were cut back, 2 bases at V and 5 bases at J, with 10 bases in the middle. The CDR3 sequence: CASSLKPGNEQYF. The CDR3 DNA follows: TGTGCCAGCAGCTTAAAACCGGGGAACGAGCAGTACTTC.

The chain has TRBV11-2 and TRBJ2-1; D is undetermined. The CDR3 has 18 residues. V was clipped by 1 base and J by 0 bases, with 16 bases between them. CDR1 and CDR2 (germline): SGHAT, FQNNGV. The CDR3: CASSLGVRRHSSYNEQFF. CDR3 bases: TGTGCCAGCAGCTTAGGGGTCAGACGGCACAGCTCCTACAATGAGCAGTTCTTC.

The rearrangement links TRBV18 to TRBJ2-7, with TRBD2 matching over 7 bases. The CDR3 has 15 amino acids. Germline lookup yields CDR1 KGHSH and CDR2 LQKENI. V dropped 2 bases and J dropped 2; count of bases not matched to a gene: 6. The CDR3 DNA is TGTGCCAGCTCACCAGGCGGGAGAGTTACCTACGAGCAGTACTTC. It specifies CASSPGGRVTYEQYF.

The V and J genes are TRBV18 and TRBJ2-7; D could derive from TRBD1 or TRBD2 (5 bases each). With 4 bases removed from V and 0 bases from J, the gap between germline ends came to 13 bases. This CDR3 is built from 15 residues. From germline, CDR1 is KGHSH and CDR2 LQKENI. CDR3 nucleotides: TGTGCCAGCTCACACCGGGGCGCAGACTCCTACGAGCAGTACTTC. Residues: CASSHRGADSYEQYF.

The genes are TRBV27 and TRBJ2-7; 13 bases agree with TRBD2. The CDR3 spans 15 residues. From germline, CDR1 is MNHEY and CDR2 SMNVEV (reference sequence). V was clipped by 2 bases and J by 3 bases; unmatched bases: 1. CDR3 sequence (DNA): TGTGCCAGCAGTTTACGACTAGCGGGAGGCTACGAGCAGTACTTC. Its protein product is CASSLRLAGGYEQYF.

This rearrangement joins TRBV18 to TRBJ2-2; D is unclear. V was clipped by 0 bases and J by 7 bases, with 9 bases between them. Germline loops: CDR1 KGHSH, CDR2 LQKENI. The CDR3 has 14 residues. CDR3 in amino acids: CASSPPTRLGELFF. The CDR3 nucleotides read TGTGCCAGCTCACCACCGACACGCCTCGGGGAGCTGTTTTTT. The full variable domain, in which reference TRBV18 and TRBJ2-2 provide the parts outside the CDR3, is NAGVMQNPRHLVRRRGQEARLRCSPMKGHSHVYWYRQLPEEGLKFMVYLQKENIIDESGMPKERFSAEFPKEGPSILRIQQVVRGDSAAYFCASSPPTRLGELFFGEGSRLTVL.

This chain uses TRBV5-4 with TRBJ1-1; D remains unclear. The CDR3 extends over 13 amino acids. Germline lookup yields CDR1 SGHNT and CDR2 YYREEE (reference sequence). Between the trimmed V and J ends, which lost 0 bases and 3 bases, there was a span of 6 bases. The DNA of the CDR3 is TGTGCCAGCAGCTTGGGGGAGCACACTGAAGCTTTCTTT. This sequence encodes CASSLGEHTEAFF.

J is TRBJ2-3 and V is TRBV19; 9 bases fit TRBD2. CDR1 and CDR2 from the germline V gene are LNHDA and SQIVND (reference sequence). The CDR3 covers 16 residues. Trimming took 3 bases from V and 3 from J; bases not matched to a gene: 7. For the CDR3, the DNA is TGTGCCAGTAGTATCCTAGCGGGAACGGGTACAGATACGCAGTATTTT. As protein: CASSILAGTGTDTQYF.

V is TRBV29-1 and J is TRBJ1-1; 9 nucleotides match TRBD1. CDR3 length: 16 residues. Looked up from germline, CDR1 is SQVTM and CDR2 is ANQGSEA. The ends lost 6 bases at V and 0 bases at J; junction bases unmatched: 11. CDR3 loop: CSVPPTGGLLNTEAFF. CDR3 coding DNA: TGCAGCGTCCCACCGACAGGGGGTCTATTGAACACTGAAGCTTTCTTT.

V and J are TRBV4-3 and TRBJ2-2; a possible D gene is TRBD2 (5 bases). CDR1 is LGHNA and CDR2 is YSLEER in the germline V gene. Trimming pared 0 bases from V and 7 bases from J, leaving 9 bases between. The CDR3 length is 14 residues. CDR3 sequence reads: CASSQDEGIGELFF. In DNA form, the CDR3 reads TGCGCCAGCAGCCAAGATGAGGGAATCGGGGAGCTGTTTTTT.

Concerning this clone: The junction departs from the called germline gene at one end, perhaps through a read error. The chain couples TRBV7-9 to TRBJ2-7, with 8 bases that match TRBD2. Germline V gives CDR1 SEHNR, CDR2 FQNEAQ (reference sequence). This CDR3 comprises 12 residues. For the CDR3, the DNA is TGTGCCAGCAGCTTAGGGGGGGAGCGGGGGTTCTTC. Translation gives CASSLGGERGFF.

The chain has TRBV30 and TRBJ2-7; D assignment may be TRBD1 or TRBD2 (6 bases each). V was trimmed by 1 base and J by 7 bases, leaving 17 bases between them. Germline CDR1 and CDR2: GTSNPN and SVGIG (reference sequence). The CDR3 contains 14 residues. CDR3 region: CAWSGGTHMGEQYF. The CDR3 bases are TGTGCCTGGAGTGGCGGGACACACATGGGTGAGCAGTACTTC.

V is TRBV27 and J is TRBJ2-7; a possible D gene is TRBD2 (5 bases). CDR1 is MNHEY and CDR2 is SMNVEV in the germline V gene (reference sequence). This CDR3 is 14 amino acids long. Trimming shortened V by 8 bases and J by 3 bases, and 17 bases separated the two germline ends. CDR3 nucleotides: TGTGCCAGCGGCCAAACACCTCGGGGCTACGAGCAGTACTTC. Amino acid sequence: CASGQTPRGYEQYF.

The chain employs TRBV30 and TRBJ2-6; D remains ambiguous. CDR1 and CDR2 (germline): GTSNPN, SVGIG (reference sequence). Trimming left V 6 bases short and J 0 bases short, with 9 bases between. The CDR3 has 14 amino acids. CDR3 nucleotide sequence: TGTGCCTGCCGAGGATTCTCTGGGGCCAACGTCCTGACTTTC. Translated, it gives CACRGFSGANVLTF. Based on the CDR3 plus reference TRBV30 and TRBJ2-6, the full variable domain is SQTIHQWPATLVQPVGSPLSLECTVEGTSNPNLYWYRQAAGRGLQLLFYSVGIGQISSEVPQNLSASRPQDRQFILSSKKLLLSDSGFYLCACRGFSGANVLTFGAGSRLTVL.

V and J are TRBV7-8 and TRBJ2-7; D possibly matches TRBD1 or TRBD2 (5 bases each). This CDR3 comprises 14 residues. The V gene lost 5 bases and the J gene lost 7 bases, with 18 bases spanning the gap. Germline CDR1 SGHVS, CDR2 FQNEAQ. The CDR3 nucleotides are TGTGCCAGCAGCCCTCGGAGGACACTCTATGAGCAGTACTTC. Translating it yields CASSPRRTLYEQYF.

The chain employs TRBV5-4 and TRBJ1-2; D not resolved. This CDR3 is built from 13 residues. CDR1 is SGHNT, CDR2 YYREEE, per germline (reference sequence). With 1 base removed from V and 2 bases from J, the gap between germline ends came to 6 bases. CDR3 coding DNA: TGTGCCAGCAGCTTGAGGGTGAACTATGGCTACACCTTC. Translated, it gives CASSLRVNYGYTF.

The rearrangement links TRBV11-3 to TRBJ2-1; possibly TRBD1 for D (6 bases). Germline CDR1 and CDR2: SGHNT and YENEEA. V was trimmed by 5 bases and J by 6 bases, leaving 8 bases between them. This CDR3 region has 12 residues. The CDR3 spells CASSTRGNEQFF. CDR3 in DNA: TGTGCCAGCAGCACCAGGGGCAATGAGCAGTTCTTC.

V usage is TRBV7-2 and J usage is TRBJ1-5; 7 nucleotides match TRBD1. V lost 1 base, J lost 3 bases, and 6 bases stayed unmatched. Per the germline V gene, CDR1 is SGHTA and CDR2 is FQGNSA. This CDR3 has 16 amino acids. CDR3 sequence reads: CASSLVRQGTNQPQHF. The CDR3 nucleotides are TGTGCCAGCAGCTTAGTCCGACAGGGCACCAATCAGCCCCAGCATTTT.

This clone was counted only a few times. The V and J genes are TRBV15 and TRBJ1-5, with D unclear. The CDR3 covers 13 residues. CDR1 is LNHNV and CDR2 is YYDKDF in the germline V gene (reference sequence). Trimming took off 5 bases at V and 5 bases at J, with 10 bases between the two ends. CDR3 loop: CATSDLGDQPQHF. CDR3 sequence (DNA): TGTGCCACCAGCGACTTGGGAGATCAGCCCCAGCATTTT.

This clone has just one count. The rearrangement uses TRBV10-2 and TRBJ1-5; a possible D gene is TRBD1 (5 bases). Germline lookup yields CDR1 WSHSY and CDR2 SAAADI. The CDR3 covers 14 residues. V was cut by 5 bases and J by 7 bases, with 15 bases left in between. CDR3 sequence (DNA): TGCGCCAGCAGTCCTACGAGGGGCGGACAGCCCCAGCATTTT. Its protein product is CASSPTRGGQPQHF.